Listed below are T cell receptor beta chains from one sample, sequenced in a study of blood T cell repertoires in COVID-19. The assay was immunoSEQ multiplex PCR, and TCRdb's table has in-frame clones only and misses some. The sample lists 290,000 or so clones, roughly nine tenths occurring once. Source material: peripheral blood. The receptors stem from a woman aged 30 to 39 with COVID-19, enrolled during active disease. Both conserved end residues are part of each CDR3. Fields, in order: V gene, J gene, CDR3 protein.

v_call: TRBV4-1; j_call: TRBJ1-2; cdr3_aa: CASSRVPEGLITF
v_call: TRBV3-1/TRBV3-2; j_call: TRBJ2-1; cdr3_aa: CASSYGLAGDNEQFF
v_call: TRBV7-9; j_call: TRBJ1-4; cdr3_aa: CASRSGQGNEKLFF
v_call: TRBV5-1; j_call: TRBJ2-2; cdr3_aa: CASSLGGTSGIGELFF
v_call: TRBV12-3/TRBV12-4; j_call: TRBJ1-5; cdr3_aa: CASSPDTNQPQHF
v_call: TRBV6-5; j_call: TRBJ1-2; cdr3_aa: CASRTTGFYYGYTF
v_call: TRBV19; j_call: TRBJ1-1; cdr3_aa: CASSIEGRGAAFF
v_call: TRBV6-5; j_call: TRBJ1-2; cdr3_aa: CASNSPQGGAYGYTF
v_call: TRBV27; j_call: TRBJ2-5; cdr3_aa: CASSLSGGTGGTQYF
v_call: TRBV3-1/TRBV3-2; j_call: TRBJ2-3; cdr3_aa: CASSQAGTDTQYF
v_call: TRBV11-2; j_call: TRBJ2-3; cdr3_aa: CASSLDLDTGDDTQYF
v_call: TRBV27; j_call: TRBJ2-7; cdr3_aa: CASSSWTSGTYEQYF
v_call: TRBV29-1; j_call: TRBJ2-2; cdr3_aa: CSVGTGGHGELFF
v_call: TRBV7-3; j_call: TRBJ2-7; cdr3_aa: CASSPQTGPYEQYF
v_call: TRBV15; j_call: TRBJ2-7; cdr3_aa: CATSGNSGGWYEQYF
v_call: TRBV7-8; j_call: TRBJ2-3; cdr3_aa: CASSLRTSGSGDTQYF
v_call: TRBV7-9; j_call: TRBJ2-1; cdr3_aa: CASSLSAEVLYNEQFF
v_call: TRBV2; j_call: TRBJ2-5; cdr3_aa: CASRTLGTVYQETQYF
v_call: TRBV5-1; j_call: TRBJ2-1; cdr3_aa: CASSPGEGLKDEQFF
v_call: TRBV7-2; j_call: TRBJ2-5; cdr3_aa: CASTHGPGTSGSWETQYF
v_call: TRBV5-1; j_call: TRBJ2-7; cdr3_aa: CASSLVLAGGPSEQYF
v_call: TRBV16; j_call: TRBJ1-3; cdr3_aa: CASSFSISGNTIYF
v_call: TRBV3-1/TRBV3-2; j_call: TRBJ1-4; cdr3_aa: CASSQDSTGQLFF
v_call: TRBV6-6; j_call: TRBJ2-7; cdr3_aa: CASSYPDSPYEQYF
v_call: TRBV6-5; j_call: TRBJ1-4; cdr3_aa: CAIGGTGEKLFF
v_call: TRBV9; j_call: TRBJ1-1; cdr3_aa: CASSPGQGATEAFF
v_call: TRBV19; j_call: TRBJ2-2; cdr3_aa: CASKETSINTGELFF
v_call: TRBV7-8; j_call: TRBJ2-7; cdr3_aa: CASSSGRLAVFYEQYF
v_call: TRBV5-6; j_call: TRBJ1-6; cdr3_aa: CASSLGHPNSPLHF
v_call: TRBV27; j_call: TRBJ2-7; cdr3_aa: CASSLSTGGRTYEQYF
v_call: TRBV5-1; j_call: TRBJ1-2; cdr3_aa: CASSLRDRSYGYTF
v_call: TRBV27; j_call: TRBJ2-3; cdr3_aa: CATSMGRQNTQYF
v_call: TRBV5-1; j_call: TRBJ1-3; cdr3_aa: CASSLAAGNSGNTIYF
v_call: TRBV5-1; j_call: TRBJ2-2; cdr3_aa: CASSLRDRSATNTGELFF
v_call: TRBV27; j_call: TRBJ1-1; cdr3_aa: CASSLGQGHTEAFF
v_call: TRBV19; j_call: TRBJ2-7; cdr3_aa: CASTTGLAGSYEQYF
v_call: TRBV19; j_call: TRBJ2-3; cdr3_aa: CASSIIAGVWDTQYF
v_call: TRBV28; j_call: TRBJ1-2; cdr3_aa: CASRDSYYGYTF
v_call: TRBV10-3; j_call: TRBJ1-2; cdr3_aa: CATLARQGPFYGYTF
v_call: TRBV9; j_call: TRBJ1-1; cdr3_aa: CASSGPGSTEAFF
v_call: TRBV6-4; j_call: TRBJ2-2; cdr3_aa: CASSDGSTGELFF
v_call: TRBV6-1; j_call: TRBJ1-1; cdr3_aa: CASSDKEIEAFF
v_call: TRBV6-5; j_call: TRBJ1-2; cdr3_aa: CASSTSTVNGYTF
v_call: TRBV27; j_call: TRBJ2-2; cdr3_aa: CASSVTSLGTGELFF
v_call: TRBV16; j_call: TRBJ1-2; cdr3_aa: CASTNPGTGGFYGYTF
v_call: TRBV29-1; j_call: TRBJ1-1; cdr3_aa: CSVRRGTEAFF
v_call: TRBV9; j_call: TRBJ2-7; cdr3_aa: CASSTGGGAYEQYF
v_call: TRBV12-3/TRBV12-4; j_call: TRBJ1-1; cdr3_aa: CASSRTGNGAFF
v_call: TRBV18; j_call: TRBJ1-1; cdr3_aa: CASKDTGTEAFF
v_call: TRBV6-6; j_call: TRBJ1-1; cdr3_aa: CASSFNRDRNTEAFF
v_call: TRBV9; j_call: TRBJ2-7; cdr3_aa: CASSLGTGSYEQYF
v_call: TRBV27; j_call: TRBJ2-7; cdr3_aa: CASSLFTGVYEQYF
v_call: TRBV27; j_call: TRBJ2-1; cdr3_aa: CASSGTLSYNEQFF